The clone carrying this T cell receptor (beta chain) was detected only a few times. Its target is unknown. The germline V gene encodes CDR1 MNHEY and CDR2 SVGEGT. This CDR3 has 15 amino acids. V gave up 6 bases and J gave up 8 bases; unmatched junction bases: 11. TCRdb re-derived calls from the 5' RACE reads in MiXCR, one entry per CDR3 protein. Of roughly 350,000 distinct CDR3 sequences listed, roughly 15% are singletons. This record comes from a study of T-cell memory formation after mild COVID-19. General study findings and limits: Later expanders leaned toward CD4+, whereas clones contracting from day 15 to 85 were balanced CD4/CD8. Unconfirmed was the SARS-CoV-2 specificity of second-wave clones that peaked on day 37. There were some responding clones in pre-infection memory, which suggested that cross-reactive memory had joined.

This chain uses TRBV6-2 or TRBV6-3 with TRBJ2-1, with TRBD2 identical over 9 bases. The source material was PBMCs or a T cell subset sorted from them (not recorded which). The clonotype originates from a man aged 18-30 years who had mild COVID-19 (a few samples of this study predate the infection). Cell type and time point are not known. The CDR3 region is CASSLSSGVIDEQFF. The CDR3, as DNA: TGTGCCAGCAGCCTCTCTAGCGGGGTCATCGATGAGCAGTTCTTC.